This T cell receptor beta chain was sequenced during a study of cytomegalovirus exposure and HLA in healthy donors. PCR amplification relied on 60 Vbeta primers (plus 13 Jbeta primers). The table came from immunoSEQ multiplex PCR; TCRdb's copy has only in-frame clones and leaves some out. This sample has 100,000 to 150,000 clones; roughly four fifths occur once, and the top ten carry 13%. V shed 3 bases, J shed 2 bases, and the junction held 12 bases outside the gene matches. The V gene's germline CDR1 is SGHVS and CDR2 FQNEAQ. The CDR3 runs to 18 residues. As regards this clone: Its antigen is unknown.

General study points: Later on, an analysis tied 15,000 to 20,000 TCR beta sequences to HLA alleles at 0.05 false discovery rate. Earlier analysis yielded a pattern in which most TCR beta V segments were productive about 87% or about 30% of the time. In a later analysis, an Asian-associated ancestry cluster reportedly showed fewer N-insertions than the roughly 650-donor mean. Analyses of presence and absence presupposed an approximately uniform sequencing depth across donors.

Sequencing input: PBMCs. This sequence was found in a woman aged 60-75 years in good health and CMV-seropositive. The genes are TRBV7-8 and TRBJ2-7; 11 nucleotides align to TRBD2. The CDR3: CASSLQPSGGPTTYEQYF. In DNA form, the CDR3 reads TGTGCCAGCAGCTTGCAACCTAGCGGGGGGCCAACGACCTACGAGCAGTACTTC.